These T cell receptor beta chains were read from a single sample in a study of CD8+CD57+ T cells in acquired aplastic anemia. A single record per CDR3 protein comes from TCRdb applying MiXCR to the reads. The sample contains about 420,000 distinct CDR3 sequences, 65% to 80% of which appear only once. Material: sorted CD4+, CD8+, or CD8+CD57+ T cells (not recorded which) from PBMCs. The source is a human donor in good health, serving as a control. CDR3s include the opening cysteine and the closing phenylalanine or tryptophan. The order of the fields is CDR3 protein, CDR3 DNA, J gene, V gene, D gene, clone size. A D gene is named only where the DNA matches it firmly. Not every row has a clone size; where given, it reads once, few, many or a size class.

CDR3: CASSQEGETQYF; DNA: TGTGCCAGCAGTCAAGAAGGGGAGACCCAGTACTTC; J: TRBJ2-5; V: TRBV7-9; D: -; size: -
CDR3: CSALTSGPAGYTEAFF; DNA: TGCAGTGCCCTGACTAGCGGGCCCGCCGGGTACACTGAAGCTTTCTTT; J: TRBJ1-1; V: TRBV20-1; D: -; size: -
CDR3: CASSLAHAPLHF; DNA: TGTGCCAGCAGCTTAGCCCATGCACCCCTCCACTTT; J: TRBJ1-6; V: TRBV5-8; D: -; size: -
CDR3: CAPGLAGGTDTQYF; DNA: TGTGCACCGGGACTAGCGGGAGGCACAGATACGCAGTATTTT; J: TRBJ2-3; V: TRBV27; D: TRBD2; size: -
CDR3: CASSPGRGRGVRETQYF; DNA: TGTGCCAGCAGCCCGGGGAGGGGTCGCGGGGTAAGAGAGACCCAGTACTTC; J: TRBJ2-5; V: TRBV7-2; D: TRBD2; size: many
CDR3: CATGTYLKYF; DNA: TGTGCGACAGGGACGTACCTGAAGTACTTC; J: TRBJ2-7; V: TRBV19; D: TRBD1; size: -
CDR3: CAGSQEGSRAYEQYF; DNA: TGCGCCGGCAGCCAAGAGGGGTCCAGGGCCTACGAGCAGTACTTC; J: TRBJ2-7; V: TRBV7-2; D: -; size: -
CDR3: CASSYSGSSGNTIYF; DNA: TGTGCCAGCAGTTACTCCGGTTCCTCTGGAAACACCATATATTTT; J: TRBJ1-3; V: TRBV6-7; D: -; size: many
CDR3: CASSSRGTGELFF; DNA: TGTGCCAGCAGCTCACGGGGTACAGGGGAGCTGTTTTTT; J: TRBJ2-2; V: TRBV7-2; D: -; size: -
CDR3: CASSLGDRGNPGSAYNEQFF; DNA: TGCGCCAGCAGCTTGGGGGACAGGGGTAATCCTGGTAGTGCTTACAATGAGCAGTTCTTC; J: TRBJ2-1; V: TRBV5-1; D: TRBD1; size: -
CDR3: CSALLPTGGNTIYF; DNA: TGCAGTGCTTTACTCCCGACAGGGGGGAACACCATATATTTT; J: TRBJ1-3; V: TRBV20-1; D: TRBD1; size: -
CDR3: CASSLGGGCGYTF; DNA: TGTGCCAGCAGTTTGGGGGGGGGCTGTGGCTACACCTTC; J: TRBJ1-2; V: TRBV25-1; D: -; size: few
CDR3: CASRRGTSGANVLTF; DNA: TGTGCCAGCAGGAGAGGGACGTCTGGGGCCAACGTCCTGACTTTC; J: TRBJ2-6; V: TRBV11-2; D: -; size: -
CDR3: CAIRGTSGGALGEQFF; DNA: TGTGCCATCAGGGGGACTAGCGGGGGGGCGTTGGGTGAGCAGTTCTTC; J: TRBJ2-1; V: TRBV10-3; D: TRBD2; size: -
CDR3: CASSFTGCEETQYF; DNA: TGTGCCAGCAGCTTTACAGGGTGTGAAGAGACCCAGTACTTC; J: TRBJ2-5; V: TRBV5-4; D: -; size: -
CDR3: CASGAEKLFF; DNA: TGTGCCAGCGGGGCTGAAAAACTGTTTTTT; J: TRBJ1-4; V: TRBV12-3/TRBV12-4; D: -; size: -
CDR3: CASSYGAGINYEQYF; DNA: TGTGCCAGCAGTTACGGCGCGGGAATTAACTACGAGCAGTACTTC; J: TRBJ2-7; V: TRBV6-5; D: -; size: -
CDR3: CSVGQGAFDYGYTF; DNA: TGCAGCGTGGGGCAGGGGGCTTTCGACTATGGCTACACCTTC; J: TRBJ1-2; V: TRBV29-1; D: TRBD1; size: -
CDR3: CSALAPTGANVLTF; DNA: TGCAGCGCCCTAGCCCCGACCGGGGCCAACGTCCTGACTTTC; J: TRBJ2-6; V: TRBV29-1; D: -; size: many
CDR3: CSARGTGTADNYNEQYF; DNA: TGCAGTGCTAGAGGGACAGGGACCGCGGATAACTACAATGAGCAGTATTTT; J: TRBJ2-3; V: TRBV20-1; D: TRBD1; size: -
CDR3: CSANPNYGYTF; DNA: TGCAGTGCTAACCCTAACTATGGCTACACCTTC; J: TRBJ1-2; V: TRBV20-1; D: -; size: -
CDR3: CASSLHRTGELFF; DNA: TGTGCCAGCAGCTTACACCGCACCGGGGAGCTGTTTTTT; J: TRBJ2-2; V: TRBV7-3; D: -; size: -
CDR3: CAISEPPAGANVLTF; DNA: TGTGCCATCAGTGAGCCCCCCGCTGGGGCCAACGTCCTGACTTTC; J: TRBJ2-6; V: TRBV10-3; D: -; size: -